What follows is one T cell receptor beta chain and its context. Its antigen is not known. The sample comes from a study of T cell responses to AZD1222 COVID-19 vaccine. TCRdb's table, derived via immunoSEQ multiplex PCR, lists solely in-frame clones and lacks some. The profile shows 150,000 or so clones, about 89% of them singletons. The germline CDR1 and CDR2 sequences are SGHAT and FQNNGV. V lost 5 bases, J lost 8 bases, and 11 bases lay in between. This CDR3 contains 12 residues. Study-wide points: Repertoires were obtained solely post-peak T cell response. The study found Spike-specific TCR breadth and depth rose after two AZD1222 doses. It was only a handful of AZD1222 recipients who were seropositive at baseline.

Sequenced material: peripheral blood, taken 28 days after the second AZD1222 dose. The V and J genes are TRBV11-2 and TRBJ2-3; perhaps TRBD2 as D (6 bases). This TCR derives from an adult who received the AZD1222 COVID-19 vaccine. CDR3 loop: CASSPGLTTQYF. The CDR3 DNA sequence: TGTGCCAGCAGCCCCGGACTAACTACGCAGTATTTT.